This entry lists 15 T cell receptor beta chains sequenced from one sample in a study of molecular identifiers for immune sequencing clone quantification. MiXCR, run by TCRdb on the PCR reads, gives a single entry per CDR3 protein. The sample has 400,000 to 600,000 distinct CDR3 sequences, over 20% seen once. Sample: naive CD8+ T cells from blood, with Jurkat cell RNA spiked in. Stated subset: FACS-sorted CD8+CD4-CCR7+CD45RA+ naive T cells. These receptors were obtained from a human donor in good health. Some libraries in this study had Jurkat cell RNA spiked in.

This clonotype was counted at least ten times. The V gene is TRBV4-2, the J gene TRBJ2-5; TRBD1 might be the D (5 bases). V gave up 0 bases and J gave up 3 bases, with 8 bases separating them. CDR1 and CDR2 (germline): LGHNA, YNFKEQ. This CDR3 contains 14 residues. The CDR3, as DNA: TGTGCCAGCAGCCAAGAAGGGGTTGAAGAGACCCAGTACTTC. Protein sequence: CASSQEGVEETQYF.

CDR3 sequence (DNA): TGTGCCAGCAGCTACGGGACTGAGTACAATGAGCAGTTCTTC. It translates to CASSYGTEYNEQFF. This chain joins TRBV13 and TRBJ2-1; a possible D gene is TRBD2 (6 bases). Between the trimmed V and J ends, which lost 4 bases and 4 bases, there was a span of 11 bases. The CDR3 runs 14 residues. Germline values: CDR1 PRHDT, CDR2 FYEKMQ (reference sequence).

In the case of this clonotype: This may come from a read error, since a much larger clone is one base off. J is TRBJ2-7 and V is TRBV20-1; D remains unclear. The CDR3 is made up of 13 amino acids. Germline lookup yields CDR1 DFQATT and CDR2 SNEGSKA (reference sequence). CDR3 amino acids: CSVSHESSYEPYF. CDR3 nucleotides: TGCAGTGTTTCCCATGAATCCTCCTACGAGCCGTACTTC.

This clonotype was seen repeatedly, ten times or more. This chain connects TRBV27 to TRBJ2-7, with 7 bases aligning to TRBD1. CDR3 length equals 12 residues. V lost 5 bases, J lost 5 bases, and 3 bases stayed unmatched. Germline V CDR1 and CDR2: MNHEY, SMNVEV (reference sequence). The CDR3 reads CASSRGQNEQYF. The CDR3, as DNA: TGTGCCAGCAGTAGGGGGCAAAACGAGCAGTACTTC.

This clonotype was observed at least ten times. This sequence joins TRBV4-3 and TRBJ2-1; possible D gene TRBD1, 5 bases. Germline CDR1 reads LGHNA; CDR2 reads YSLEER. The CDR3 length is 14 residues. Between the trimmed V and J ends, which lost 4 bases and 5 bases, there was a span of 12 bases. CDR3 loop: CASSPLGQDNEQFF. The CDR3 bases are TGCGCCAGCAGCCCGTTGGGGCAGGACAATGAGCAGTTCTTC.

This clonotype has just a few counts. The chain recombines TRBV4-1 with TRBJ2-3; D remains ambiguous. Germline V lookup: CDR1 MGHRA, CDR2 YSYEKL. V shed 1 base and J shed 1 base, with 18 bases lying between them. CDR3 length equals 18 residues. In DNA form, the CDR3 reads TGCGCCAGCAGCCAAGTTCCGTTCCAAGGTAGCCGCACAGATACGCAGTATTTT. Translating it yields CASSQVPFQGSRTDTQYF.

For this clonotype: It is likely a read error, because the conserved phenylalanine at the end of the CDR3 is missing. This rearrangement joins TRBV6-5 to TRBJ2-5; possibly TRBD1 for D (7 bases). Germline V gene sequence: CDR1 MNHEY, CDR2 SVGAGI. The CDR3 spans 13 residues. V was shortened by 5 bases and J by 6 bases, with 13 bases between the two germline ends. CDR3 nucleotides: TGTGCCAGCAGTAGAGGGGGCGGGAAGACCCAGTACCTC. Translation: CASSRGGGKTQYL.

Note on this clonotype: A junction end diverges from the germline sequence, so it may reflect a read error. The J gene is TRBJ2-1, the V gene TRBV5-6; the D is unclear. The CDR3 contains 13 residues. CDR1 is SGHDT and CDR2 is YYEEEE in the germline V gene. In nucleotides, the CDR3 is TGTGCCGGCAGCCCTGCCTCCTACAATGAGCAGTTCTTC. This codes for CAGSPASYNEQFF. Based on the CDR3 plus reference TRBV5-6 and TRBJ2-1, the full variable domain is DAGVTQSPTHLIKTRGQQVTLRCSPKSGHDTVSWYQQALGQGPQFIFQYYEEEERQRGNFPDRFSGHQFPNYSSELNVNALLLGDSALYLCAGSPASYNEQFFGPGTRLTVL.

As to this clonotype: It may be a read error: a sequence one base away is much more abundant. The chain combines TRBV30 with TRBJ2-1; 11 nucleotides line up with TRBD2. There are 12 residues in the CDR3. Germline V gene sequence: CDR1 GTSNPN, CDR2 SVGIG (reference sequence). The CDR3 coding sequence is TGTGTCTGGAGACTAGCGGGGAGTGAGCAGTTCTTC. Translated: CVWRLAGSEQFF. Complete variable domain (other parts from reference TRBV30 and TRBJ2-1): SQTIHQWPATLVQPVGSPLSLECTVEGTSNPNLYWYRQAAGRGLQLLFYSVGIGQISSEVPQNLSASRPQDRQFILSSKKLLLSDSGFYLCVWRLAGSEQFFGPGTRLTVL.

The CDR3 DNA sequence: TGTGCCAGTACTCAGATGGGAGTCACCGGGGAGCTGTTTTTT. This gives the protein CASTQMGVTGELFF. The chain links TRBV19 to TRBJ2-2, with D perhaps matching TRBD2 (5 bases). The germline V gene encodes CDR1 LNHDA and CDR2 SQIVND (reference sequence). V was cut by 7 bases and J by 4 bases, with 13 bases left in between. CDR3 length: 14 residues.

This clonotype came up many times. V and J are TRBV7-2 and TRBJ2-1, with TRBD2 matching over 9 bases. The V segment lost 6 bases and the J segment 8 bases; nucleotides outside the gene matches: 14. This CDR3 contains 16 residues. Germline assignment: CDR1 SGHTA and CDR2 FQGNSA. The CDR3 DNA sequence: TGTGCCAGCAGTTTCCTAGCGGGAACTTCCAGGGATGAGCAGTTCTTC. It encodes CASSFLAGTSRDEQFF.

This clonotype was seen only a few times. The chain combines TRBV13 with TRBJ1-1; perhaps TRBD1 as D (5 bases). V shed 5 bases and J shed 0 bases, with 10 bases lying between them. This CDR3 is built from 14 residues. Germline lookup yields CDR1 PRHDT and CDR2 FYEKMQ (reference sequence). The CDR3 spells CASSATDMNTEAFF. CDR3 bases: TGTGCCAGCAGCGCGACAGACATGAACACTGAAGCTTTCTTT.

This chain joins TRBV5-1 and TRBJ2-2; no clear D. This CDR3 contains 15 residues. In germline, CDR1 is SGHRS, CDR2 YFSETQ. Trimming left V 0 bases short and J 2 bases short, with 8 bases between. CDR3 in amino acids: CASSLDPANTGELFF. CDR3 sequence (DNA): TGCGCCAGCAGCTTGGACCCAGCAAACACCGGGGAGCTGTTTTTT.

This clonotype has more than one count but fewer than ten. The chain uses TRBV30 and TRBJ2-1; 7 bases map to TRBD1. The V gene end was trimmed by 0 bases and the J gene end by 2 bases; junction bases not matched to a gene: 4. Looked up from germline, CDR1 is GTSNPN and CDR2 is SVGIG (reference sequence). The CDR3 runs 15 residues. CDR3 protein: CAWSVLGGAYNEQFF. Here the CDR3 DNA reads TGTGCCTGGAGTGTACTAGGGGGCGCCTACAATGAGCAGTTCTTC.

This clonotype was seen a few times. One junction end does not reproduce the germline sequence, and a read error may be involved. CDR3 nucleotides: TGCGCCAGCAGTTTATCCAGGGGGGCTGAGCAGTTCTTC. Protein: CASSLSRGAEQFF. The chain joins TRBV27 to TRBJ2-1, with a weak D call TRBD1 (7 bases). The CDR3 has 13 amino acids. Germline V CDR1 and CDR2: MNHEY, SMNVEV (reference sequence).